The rows below give T cell receptor beta chains drawn from one sample of a study of blood T cell repertoires in COVID-19. TCRdb's copy holds only in-frame clones and misses some; the assay was immunoSEQ multiplex PCR. The sample holds about 240,000 clones, around 89% seen once. Sequenced sample: PBMCs or T cells enriched from blood (not recorded which). All receptors come from a woman aged 30 to 39 who had recovered from COVID-19. Both conserved end residues are trimmed from each CDR3.

TRBV5-5,TRBJ1-2,ASSLELNYGYT
TRBV9,TRBJ2-7,ASSVEGTSPPRQY
TRBV6-5,TRBJ1-1,ASNPQDGEAF
TRBV19,TRBJ1-2,ASSILGQDYGYT
TRBV5-5,TRBJ1-4,ASSPGGSGNEKLF
TRBV27,TRBJ1-1,ASSASTGGSNTEAF
TRBV7-9,TRBJ1-5,ASSLMGAQPQH
TRBV28,TRBJ2-7,ASSQTGGYDEQY
TRBV29-1,TRBJ2-7,SVGYRTGGNSEQY
TRBV27,TRBJ1-6,ASRKHSNSPLH
TRBV7-3,TRBJ1-1,ATRQSMNTEAF
TRBV18,TRBJ1-1,ASSPLLFWGQGGVRTEAF
TRBV30,TRBJ1-1,AWSVTRGSTEAF
TRBV11-2,TRBJ2-1,ASSSRTGTFEQF
TRBV19,TRBJ1-5,ASSILYWDRGSQPQH
TRBV7-2,TRBJ1-1,ASSLTPGQNTEAF
TRBV2,TRBJ2-2,ASGSANTGELF
TRBV27,TRBJ1-2,ASRTGTYNYGYT
TRBV27,TRBJ1-3,ASSSAAGEVTIY
TRBV30,TRBJ1-1,AWSAGIGYTEAF